This T cell receptor beta chain stems from a study of human T cells and chemical hapten exposure. Attachment of unique molecular identifiers to individual cDNA molecules was performed in the library. TCRdb re-called the 5' RACE reads through MiXCR, storing one row per CDR3 protein. The sample records roughly 81,000 distinct CDR3 sequences, less than 9.5% being singletons. This clonotype was observed at least ten times. CDR1 and CDR2 (germline): SGDLS, YYNGEE. There are 14 residues in the CDR3. V lost 7 bases and J 1 base, leaving 12 bases between the germline ends. Before extraction, the whole blood was not fractionated, and total RNA was taken from it.

J is TRBJ1-5 and V is TRBV9; no clear D gene. The TCR originated in a male donor in good health. The CDR3: CASSGEGSNQPQHF. CDR3 sequence (DNA): TGTGCCAGCTCCGGGGAGGGAAGCAATCAGCCCCAGCATTTT. The variable domain in full, with the rest retrieved from reference TRBV9 and TRBJ1-5, is DSGVTQTPKHLITATGQRVTLRCSPRSGDLSVYWYQQSLDQGLQFLIQYYNGEERAKGNILERFSAQQFPDLHSELNLSSLELGDSALYFCASSGEGSNQPQHFGDGTRLSIL.